The T cell receptor (beta chain) under discussion was sequenced for a study of blood T cell repertoires in COVID-19. Across the study: Samples representing acute and convalescent COVID-19 were sourced from the United States, Italy and Spain. In each case, the material was cDNA or gDNA derived from T cells, B-cell-depleted T cells, or PBMCs.

As processed by the authors: Amplification from reference gene primers served as the basis for estimated nucleated cell counts. Profiling relied on immunoSEQ multiplex PCR, and the TCRdb table lists in-frame clones only, not all of them. D and trimming come from the DNA, and the V and J calls and clone size come from that table. The table lists 100,000 to 150,000 clones, roughly 89% of them singletons. CDR1 and CDR2 from the germline V gene are SGHTS and YDEGEE. The CDR3 sequence is 16 residues long. Trimming removed 4 bases from V and 7 bases from J; junction bases left unmatched: 12. The gene calls are TRBV5-8 and TRBJ2-1, with 9 bases fitting TRBD2. Sequenced sample: peripheral blood. This clonotype was obtained from a woman in her fifties or sixties with acute or convalescent COVID-19. In DNA form, the CDR3 reads TGTGCCAGCAGCAGCCTATCCGGGCGGGGGGGTAATGAGCAGTTCTTC. Protein: CASSSLSGRGGNEQFF. The entire variable domain, with the rest obtained from reference TRBV5-8 and TRBJ2-1, is as follows: EAGVTQSPTHLIKTRGQQATLRCSPISGHTSVYWYQQALGLGLQFLLWYDEGEERNRGNFPPRFSGRQFPNYSSELNVNALELEDSALYLCASSSLSGRGGNEQFFGPGTRLTVL.